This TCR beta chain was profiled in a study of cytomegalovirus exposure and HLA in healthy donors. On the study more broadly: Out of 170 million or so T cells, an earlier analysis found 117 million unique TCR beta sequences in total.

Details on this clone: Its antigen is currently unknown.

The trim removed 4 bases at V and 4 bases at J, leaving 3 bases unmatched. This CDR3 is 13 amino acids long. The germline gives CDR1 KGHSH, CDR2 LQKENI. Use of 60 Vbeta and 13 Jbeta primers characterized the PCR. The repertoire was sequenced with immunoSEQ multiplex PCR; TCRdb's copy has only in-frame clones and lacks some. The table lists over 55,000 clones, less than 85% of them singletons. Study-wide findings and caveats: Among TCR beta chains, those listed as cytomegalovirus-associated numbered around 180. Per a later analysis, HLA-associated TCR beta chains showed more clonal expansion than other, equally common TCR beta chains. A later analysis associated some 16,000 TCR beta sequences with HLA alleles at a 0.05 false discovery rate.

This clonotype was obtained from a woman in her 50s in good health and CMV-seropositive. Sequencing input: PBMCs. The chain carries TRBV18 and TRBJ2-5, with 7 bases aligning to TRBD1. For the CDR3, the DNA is TGTGCCAGCTCACGCGACAGGGTAGAGACCCAGTACTTC. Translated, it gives CASSRDRVETQYF.